These T cell receptor beta chains were read from a single sample in a study of blood T cell repertoires in COVID-19. Assay used: immunoSEQ multiplex PCR; TCRdb lists only in-frame clones, some missing. The sample holds 60,000 to 70,000 clones, 88% seen once. The sample taken for sequencing was peripheral blood. All receptors derive from a woman in her sixties or seventies with COVID-19, enrolled during active disease. CDR3s include the opening cysteine and the closing phenylalanine or tryptophan. D genes are given only for firm matches. The listing skips clone size in some rows; elsewhere it reads once, few, many or a size class.

d_call	v_call	j_call	clone_size	cdr3_nt	cdr3_aa
.	TRBV11-3	TRBJ2-1	.	TGTGCCAGCAGCTTAGACCGGGGGACCTACACTGAGCAGTTCTTC	CASSLDRGTYTEQFF
.	TRBV7-9	TRBJ2-1	.	TGTGCCAGCAGCTTATCAGTCGGGCAGGGGGGCAACATAGGCAATGAGCAGTTCTTC	CASSLSVGQGGNIGNEQFF
.	TRBV20-1	TRBJ2-7	.	TGCAGTGCAGGACTGGTATACGAGCAGTACTTC	CSAGLVYEQYF
TRBD1	TRBV7-9	TRBJ2-1	large	TGTGCCAGCAGCTTAATAGGACAGGGGATCGGCGATGAGCAGTTCTTC	CASSLIGQGIGDEQFF
.	TRBV4-3	TRBJ1-2	.	TGCGCCAGCAGCCAAGATAATTACAGGAGCTATGGCTACACCTTC	CASSQDNYRSYGYTF
.	TRBV4-3	TRBJ2-3	.	TGCGCCAGCAGCCACGCGGGGGCCCGACACACAGATACGCAGTATTTT	CASSHAGARHTDTQYF
.	TRBV6-5	TRBJ2-7	.	TGTGCCAGCACCCCCCTCCCCGGCTCCTACGAGCAGTACTTC	CASTPLPGSYEQYF
TRBD1	TRBV3-1/TRBV3-2	TRBJ1-1	.	TGTGCCAGCAGTTCCCTGACAGGGGGTGTTCTGAACACTGAAGCTTTCTTT	CASSSLTGGVLNTEAFF
.	TRBV4-2	TRBJ2-2	.	TGTGCCAGCAGCCAAGATCTTGCGGGGCCGGGCACCGGGGAGCTGTTTTTT	CASSQDLAGPGTGELFF
TRBD1	TRBV7-2	TRBJ2-2	.	TGTGCCAGCAGCTTAGCAGGGGGCGGACCGAACACCGGGGAGCTGTTTTTT	CASSLAGGGPNTGELFF
TRBD1	TRBV5-1	TRBJ1-4	.	TGCGCCAGCAGCTTGAGGGGGCCGGGACGGACTAATGAAAAACTGTTTTTT	CASSLRGPGRTNEKLFF
.	TRBV18	TRBJ2-3	.	TGTGCCAGCTCCTCCTTGGCCGCTAGCACAGATACGCAGTATTTT	CASSSLAASTDTQYF
TRBD2	TRBV19	TRBJ2-1	few	TGTGCCAGTACTCCTGTAGGGACTAGCGATTACAATGAGCAGTTCTTC	CASTPVGTSDYNEQFF
.	TRBV2	TRBJ1-1	.	TGTGCCAGCAGCCCGTCTTCGGTAGCTTTGAACACTGAAGCTTTCTTT	CASSPSSVALNTEAFF
.	TRBV19	TRBJ1-2	.	TGTGCCAGTACCCACCGAGGCTATGGCTACACCTTC	CASTHRGYGYTF
TRBD1	TRBV28	TRBJ1-2	few	TGTGCCAGCAGTTTATTGTCCTTAATAGCTTCGGGACAGGATTATGGCTACACCTTC	CASSLLSLIASGQDYGYTF
.	TRBV7-6	TRBJ2-5	.	TGTGCCAGCAGCTTACGGGGGGCCGTAGAGACCCAGTACTTC	CASSLRGAVETQYF
.	TRBV9	TRBJ1-1	.	TGTGCCAGCAGCGTAGCCAGGGGAACTGAAGCTTTCTTT	CASSVARGTEAFF
.	TRBV19	TRBJ1-1	.	TGTGCCAGTAGTATCAGGGAGAACACTGAAGCTTTCTTT	CASSIRENTEAFF
TRBD2	TRBV6-6	TRBJ2-7	few	TGTGCCAGCAGTTATGGACTAGCCACAGAGCAGTACTTC	CASSYGLATEQYF
TRBD1	TRBV11-2	TRBJ1-2	.	TGTGCCAGCAGTACGGGACAGAAGAAGTATGGCTACACCTTC	CASSTGQKKYGYTF
.	TRBV9	TRBJ2-5	.	TGTGCCAGCAGCGTAGCAGGCGGGCCTGGGGAGACCCAGTACTTC	CASSVAGGPGETQYF
.	TRBV5-6	TRBJ2-5	.	TGTGCCAGCAGCGCGGGAGAGACCCAGTACTTC	CASSAGETQYF
TRBD1	TRBV7-2	TRBJ2-7	.	TGTGCCAGCAGCTTAGGACAGGGGGTCTACGAGCAGTACTTC	CASSLGQGVYEQYF
TRBD1	TRBV11-1	TRBJ1-1	.	TGTGCCAGCAGCCCTCCCGGGACAGTGAACACTGAAGCTTTCTTT	CASSPPGTVNTEAFF
.	TRBV19	TRBJ2-7	.	TGTGCCAGTAGTATCGTCCTGACTCGGGAGCAGTACTTC	CASSIVLTREQYF
.	TRBV15	TRBJ2-2	.	TGTGCCACCAGCAATGACCCCAGGCCCGGGGAGCTGTTTTTT	CATSNDPRPGELFF
TRBD1	TRBV24-1	TRBJ2-7	.	TGTGCCACCAGCCGACAGGGGGCGGACGAGCAGTACTTC	CATSRQGADEQYF
.	TRBV5-8	TRBJ2-7	.	TGTGCCAGCAGCTCCGAGGGTTTCGCCGAGCAGTACTTC	CASSSEGFAEQYF
.	TRBV2	TRBJ2-2	.	TGTGCCTGCCCCCTAGTCTCCGGGGAGCTGTTTTTT	CACPLVSGELFF
.	TRBV7-9	TRBJ1-6	.	TGTGCCAGCAGCTTAGGTATGGGGAGCTCCTATAATTCACCCCTCCACTTT	CASSLGMGSSYNSPLHF
.	TRBV11-3	TRBJ1-3	.	TGTGCCAGCAGCCCCGATGCGGGCTCTGGAAACACCATATATTTT	CASSPDAGSGNTIYF
.	TRBV5-1	TRBJ2-7	few	TGCGCCAGCAGCTTAGGGACTGGCTACGAGCAGTACTTC	CASSLGTGYEQYF
.	TRBV20-1	TRBJ1-2	.	TGCAGTGCTGGTGGGTTTAAGGGGGATGGCTACACCTTC	CSAGGFKGDGYTF
TRBD2	TRBV9	TRBJ2-1	.	TGTGCCAGCAGCGGGGCGGGAGCTAGGAATGAGCAGTTCTTC	CASSGAGARNEQFF
TRBD1	TRBV2	TRBJ1-1	.	TGTGCCAGCAGGCCAGACAGGGAAACTGAAGCTTTCTTT	CASRPDRETEAFF
.	TRBV10-3	TRBJ1-2	.	TGTGCCATCAGTGAGTCCGGGGGATACTATGGCTACACCTTC	CAISESGGYYGYTF
.	TRBV7-9	TRBJ2-5	.	TGTGCCAGCACAGAGGGGGTAAAGTACCAAGAGACCCAGTACTTC	CASTEGVKYQETQYF
TRBD1	TRBV30	TRBJ1-2	.	TGTGCCTGCCGGGACAGCTCTAACTATGGCTACACCTTC	CACRDSSNYGYTF
.	TRBV5-8	TRBJ2-7	.	TGTGCCAGCAGCTTAACGGGATACTCCTTCTACGAGCAGTACTTC	CASSLTGYSFYEQYF